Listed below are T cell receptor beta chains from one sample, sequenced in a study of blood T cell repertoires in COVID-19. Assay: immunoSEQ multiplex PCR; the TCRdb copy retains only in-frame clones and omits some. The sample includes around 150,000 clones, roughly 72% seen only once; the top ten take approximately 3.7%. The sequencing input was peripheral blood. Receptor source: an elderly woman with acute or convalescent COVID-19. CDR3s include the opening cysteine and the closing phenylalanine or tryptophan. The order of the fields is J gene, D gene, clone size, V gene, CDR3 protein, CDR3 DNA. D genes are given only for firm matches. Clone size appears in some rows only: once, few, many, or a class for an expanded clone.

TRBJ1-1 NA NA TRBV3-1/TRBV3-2 CASSLHQRGRTEAFF TGTGCCAGCAGCCTCCATCAAAGGGGTAGAACTGAAGCTTTCTTT
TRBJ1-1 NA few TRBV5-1 CASSLGWGENTEAFF TGCGCCAGCAGCTTGGGCTGGGGGGAGAACACTGAAGCTTTCTTT
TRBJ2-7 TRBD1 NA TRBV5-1 CASSPSPGTGGYEQYF TGCGCCAGCAGCCCATCACCCGGGACAGGGGGATACGAGCAGTACTTC
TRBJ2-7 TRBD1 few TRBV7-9 CASSQEWTGETGEQYF TGTGCCAGCAGTCAAGAATGGACAGGGGAAACTGGTGAGCAGTACTTC
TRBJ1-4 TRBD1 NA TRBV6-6 CASSSGQGTNEKLFF TGTGCCAGCAGTTCCGGACAGGGCACTAATGAAAAACTGTTTTTT
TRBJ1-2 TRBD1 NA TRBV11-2 CASSATRTGIYGYTF TGTGCCAGCAGCGCCACTAGGACAGGCATCTATGGCTACACCTTC
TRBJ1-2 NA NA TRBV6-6 CASSTPGSRGEGYTF TGTGCCAGCAGTACCCCTGGTTCCAGGGGAGAGGGCTACACCTTC
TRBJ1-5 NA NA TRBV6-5 CASNSYSNQPQHF TGTGCCAGCAACAGTTATAGCAATCAGCCCCAGCATTTT
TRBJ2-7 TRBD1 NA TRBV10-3 CAISESPGTGIHEQYF TGTGCCATCAGTGAGTCCCCCGGGACAGGGATTCACGAGCAGTACTTC
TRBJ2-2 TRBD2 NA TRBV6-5 CASKREMGTGELFF TGTGCCAGTAAGCGGGAGATGGGCACCGGGGAGCTGTTTTTT
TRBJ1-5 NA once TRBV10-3 CAISESGASNQPQHF TGTGCCATCAGTGAGTCGGGGGCCAGCAATCAGCCCCAGCATTTT
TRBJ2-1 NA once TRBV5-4 CASSFGRGDNSYNEQFF TGTGCCAGCAGCTTCGGCCGTGGGGACAACTCCTACAATGAGCAGTTCTTC
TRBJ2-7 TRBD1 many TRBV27 CASSFFTGGEQYF TGTGCCAGCAGTTTCTTCACAGGGGGCGAGCAGTACTTC
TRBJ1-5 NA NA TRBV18 CASSADSEPQHF TGTGCCAGCTCAGCGGACAGCGAGCCCCAGCATTTT
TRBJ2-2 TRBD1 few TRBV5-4 CASIPAPGQDTGELFF TGTGCCAGCATCCCAGCACCGGGACAGGACACCGGGGAGCTGTTTTTT
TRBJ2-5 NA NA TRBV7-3 CASSRTPSNQETQYF TGTGCCAGCAGCAGAACCCCTAGTAACCAAGAGACCCAGTACTTC
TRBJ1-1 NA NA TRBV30 CAWRSKQAGWTEAFF TGTGCCTGGAGGTCCAAACAGGCGGGGTGGACTGAAGCTTTCTTT
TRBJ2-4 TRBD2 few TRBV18 CASSPGTSGRYQNIQYF TGTGCCAGCTCACCCGGGACTAGCGGGAGGTATCAAAACATTCAGTACTTC
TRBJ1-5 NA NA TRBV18 CASSPQGGGNQPQHF TGTGCCAGCTCACCACAGGGCGGGGGTAATCAGCCCCAGCATTTT
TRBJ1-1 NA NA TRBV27 CASSLRKEAFF TGTGCCAGCAGTTTGAGGAAAGAAGCTTTCTTT
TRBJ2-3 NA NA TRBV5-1 CASSLLGERADTQYF TGCGCCAGCAGCTTGTTGGGGGAGCGGGCAGATACGCAGTATTTT
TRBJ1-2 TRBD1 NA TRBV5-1 CASSPGQGAGYTF TGCGCCAGCAGCCCGGGACAGGGTGCTGGCTACACCTTC
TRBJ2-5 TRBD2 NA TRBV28 CASSLAGVPETQYF TGTGCCAGCAGTTTAGCGGGAGTACCAGAGACCCAGTACTTC
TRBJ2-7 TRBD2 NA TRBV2 CASKSSGSFAYEQYF TGTGCCAGCAAGTCTAGCGGGAGTTTCGCCTACGAGCAGTACTTC
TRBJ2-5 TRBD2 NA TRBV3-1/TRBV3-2 CASSPFGGRAGETQYF TGTGCCAGCAGCCCCTTCGGAGGGAGGGCCGGTGAGACCCAGTACTTC
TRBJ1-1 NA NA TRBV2 CASSSQTLRGTEAFF TGTGCCAGCAGTAGCCAGACCCTCAGGGGCACTGAAGCTTTCTTT
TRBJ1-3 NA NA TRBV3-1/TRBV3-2 CASSQRQGNTIYF TGTGCCAGCAGCCAAAGACAGGGAAACACCATATATTTT
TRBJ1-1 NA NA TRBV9 CASSVDWATEAFF TGTGCCAGCAGCGTAGACTGGGCAACTGAAGCTTTCTTT
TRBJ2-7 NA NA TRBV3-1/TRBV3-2 CASSQSLGNYEQYF TGTGCCAGCAGCCAGTCTCTCGGGAACTACGAGCAGTACTTC
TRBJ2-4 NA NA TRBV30 CAWSVGARGKNIQYF TGTGCCTGGAGTGTAGGGGCCAGGGGCAAAAACATTCAGTACTTC
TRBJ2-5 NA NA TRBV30 CAWGGLVLETQYF TGTGCCTGGGGGGGACTGGTGCTGGAGACCCAGTACTTC
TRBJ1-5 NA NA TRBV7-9 CASSLSGISNQPQHF TGTGCCAGCAGCTTATCCGGGATCTCGAATCAGCCCCAGCATTTT
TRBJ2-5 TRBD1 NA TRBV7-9 CASSNPHAGQAEETQYF TGTGCCAGCAGCAACCCACACGCCGGACAGGCAGAAGAGACCCAGTACTTC
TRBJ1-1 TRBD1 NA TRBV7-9 CAGGTDVNTEAFF TGTGCCGGGGGGACAGACGTGAACACTGAAGCTTTCTTT
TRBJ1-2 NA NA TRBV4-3 CASSPGWSYGYTF TGCGCCAGCAGCCCGGGGTGGTCCTATGGCTACACCTTC
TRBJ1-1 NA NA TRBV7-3 CASSLQGMNTEAFF TGTGCCAGCAGCCTACAGGGTATGAACACTGAAGCTTTCTTT
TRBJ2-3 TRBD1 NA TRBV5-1 CASSLGDRSASDTQYF TGCGCCAGCAGCTTGGGGGACAGGTCAGCGTCAGATACGCAGTATTTT
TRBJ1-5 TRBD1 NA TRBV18 CASSPGGQGNQPQHF TGTGCCAGCTCACCAGGGGGACAGGGGAATCAGCCCCAGCATTTT
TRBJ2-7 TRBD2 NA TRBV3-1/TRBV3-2 CASSPLLAGGLMNEQYF TGTGCCAGCAGCCCCCTTTTAGCGGGAGGCCTTATGAACGAGCAGTACTTC
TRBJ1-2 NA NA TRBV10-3 CAISEDPTVRGYTF TGTGCCATCAGTGAAGATCCCACGGTCCGTGGCTACACCTTC
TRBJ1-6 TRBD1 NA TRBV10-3 CAISEEPGGLSSPLHF TGTGCCATCAGCGAAGAACCAGGGGGCCTTAGTTCACCCCTCCACTTT
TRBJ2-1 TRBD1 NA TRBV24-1 CATSDKRDRGFNEQFF TGTGCCACCAGTGATAAGAGGGACAGGGGTTTCAATGAGCAGTTCTTC
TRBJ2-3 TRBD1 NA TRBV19 CASTPTGVTDTQYF TGTGCCAGTACCCCGACAGGGGTGACTGATACGCAGTATTTT
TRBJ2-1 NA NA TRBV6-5 CASSPGQGSEQFF TGTGCCAGCAGCCCCGGGCAGGGCAGTGAGCAGTTCTTC
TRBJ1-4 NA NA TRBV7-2 CASRQGSTNEKLFF TGTGCCAGCAGACAGGGTTCAACTAATGAAAAACTGTTTTTT
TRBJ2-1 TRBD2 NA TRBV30 CAWSARGNEQFF TGTGCCTGGAGTGCGCGGGGGAATGAGCAGTTCTTC
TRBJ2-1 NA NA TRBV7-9 CASRSDYHEQFF TGTGCCAGCAGGTCGGACTATCATGAGCAGTTCTTC
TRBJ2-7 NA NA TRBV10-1 CASSPAGPSYEQYF TGCGCCAGCAGTCCCGCGGGGCCCTCCTACGAGCAGTACTTC